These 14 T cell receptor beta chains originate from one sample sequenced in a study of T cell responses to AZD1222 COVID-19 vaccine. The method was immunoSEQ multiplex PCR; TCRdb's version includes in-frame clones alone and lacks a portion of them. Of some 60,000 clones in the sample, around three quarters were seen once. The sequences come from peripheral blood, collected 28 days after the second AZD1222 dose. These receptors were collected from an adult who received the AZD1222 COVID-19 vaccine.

In DNA form, the CDR3 reads TGTGCCACCAGTGATCCAGGACGAAGGAGGGGCTACACCTTC. It encodes CATSDPGRRRGYTF. The rearrangement joins TRBV24-1 to TRBJ1-2; D remains ambiguous. CDR3 size: 14 residues. Germline lookup yields CDR1 KGHDR and CDR2 SFDVKD. Trimming pared 3 bases from V and 8 bases from J, leaving 15 bases between.

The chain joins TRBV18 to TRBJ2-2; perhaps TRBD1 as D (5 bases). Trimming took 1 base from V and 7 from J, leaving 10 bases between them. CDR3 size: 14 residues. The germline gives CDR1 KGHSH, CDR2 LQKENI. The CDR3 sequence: CASSPQGNGGELFF. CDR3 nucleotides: TGTGCCAGCTCACCACAGGGGAACGGCGGGGAGCTGTTTTTT.

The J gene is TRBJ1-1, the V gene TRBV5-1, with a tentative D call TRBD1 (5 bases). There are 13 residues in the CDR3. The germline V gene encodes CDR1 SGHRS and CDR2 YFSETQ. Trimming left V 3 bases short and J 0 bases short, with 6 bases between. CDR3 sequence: CASSYRLNTEAFF. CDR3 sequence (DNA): TGCGCCAGCAGCTACAGGCTGAACACTGAAGCTTTCTTT.

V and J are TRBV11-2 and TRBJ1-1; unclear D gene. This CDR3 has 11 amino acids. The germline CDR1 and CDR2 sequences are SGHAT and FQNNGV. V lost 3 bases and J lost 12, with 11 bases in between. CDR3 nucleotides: TGTGCCAGCAGCTTCTTAAGGATAACTTTCTTT. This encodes CASSFLRITFF.

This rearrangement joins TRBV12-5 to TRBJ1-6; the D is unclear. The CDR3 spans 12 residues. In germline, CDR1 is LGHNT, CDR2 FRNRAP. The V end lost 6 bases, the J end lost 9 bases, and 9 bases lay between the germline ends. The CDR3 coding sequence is TGTGCTAGTGGCCAGGCGGGTTCACCCCTCCACTTT. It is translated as CASGQAGSPLHF.

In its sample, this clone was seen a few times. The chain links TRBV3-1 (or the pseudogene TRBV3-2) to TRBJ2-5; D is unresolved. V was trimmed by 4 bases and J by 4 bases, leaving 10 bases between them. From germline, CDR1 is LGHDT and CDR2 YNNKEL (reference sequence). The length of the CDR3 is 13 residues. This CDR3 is CASSRGESETQYF. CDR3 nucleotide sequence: TGTGCCAGCAGCCGCGGTGAGTCAGAGACCCAGTACTTC.

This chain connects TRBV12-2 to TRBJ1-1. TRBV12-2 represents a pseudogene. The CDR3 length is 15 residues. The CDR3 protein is CASRFPPGTNTEAFF. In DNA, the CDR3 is TGTGCAAGTCGCTTCCCGCCGGGGACGAACACTGAAGCTTTCTTT.

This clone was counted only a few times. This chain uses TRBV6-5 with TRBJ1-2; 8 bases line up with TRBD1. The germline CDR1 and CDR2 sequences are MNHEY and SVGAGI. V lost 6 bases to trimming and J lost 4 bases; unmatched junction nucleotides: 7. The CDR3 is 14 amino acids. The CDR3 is CASRAPGGTYGYTF. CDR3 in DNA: TGTGCCAGCAGGGCCCCAGGGGGCACCTATGGCTACACCTTC.

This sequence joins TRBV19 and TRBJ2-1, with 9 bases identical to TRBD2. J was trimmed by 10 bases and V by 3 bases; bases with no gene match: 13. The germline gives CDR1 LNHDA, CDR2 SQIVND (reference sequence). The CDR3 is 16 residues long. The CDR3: CASSMGVSSGGSEQFF. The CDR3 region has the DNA TGTGCCAGTAGTATGGGGGTGAGTAGCGGGGGATCAGAGCAGTTCTTC.

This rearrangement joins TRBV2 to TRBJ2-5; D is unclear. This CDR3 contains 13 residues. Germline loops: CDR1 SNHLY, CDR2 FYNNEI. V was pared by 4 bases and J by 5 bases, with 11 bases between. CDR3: CASSVIGVETQYF. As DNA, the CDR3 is TGTGCCAGCAGTGTAATTGGGGTGGAGACCCAGTACTTC.

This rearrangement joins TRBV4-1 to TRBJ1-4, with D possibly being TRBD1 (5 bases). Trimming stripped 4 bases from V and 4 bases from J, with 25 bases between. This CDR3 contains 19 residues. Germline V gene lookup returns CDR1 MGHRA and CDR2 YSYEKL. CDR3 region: CASSLPTGTSDFYNEKLFF. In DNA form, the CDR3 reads TGCGCCAGCAGCCTCCCTACCGGGACGTCCGATTTTTATAATGAAAAACTGTTTTTT.

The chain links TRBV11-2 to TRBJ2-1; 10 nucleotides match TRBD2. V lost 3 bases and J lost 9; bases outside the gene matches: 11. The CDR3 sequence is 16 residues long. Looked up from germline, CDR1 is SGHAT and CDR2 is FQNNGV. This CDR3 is CASSFDPLAGEAEQFF. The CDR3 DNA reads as TGTGCCAGCAGCTTTGACCCGCTAGCGGGGGAAGCTGAGCAGTTCTTC.

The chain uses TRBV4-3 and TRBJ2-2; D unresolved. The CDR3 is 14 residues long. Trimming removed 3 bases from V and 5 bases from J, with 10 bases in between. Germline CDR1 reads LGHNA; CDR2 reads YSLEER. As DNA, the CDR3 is TGCGCCAGCAGCCAGCTCCGGAGAACCGGGGAGCTGTTTTTT. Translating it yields CASSQLRRTGELFF.

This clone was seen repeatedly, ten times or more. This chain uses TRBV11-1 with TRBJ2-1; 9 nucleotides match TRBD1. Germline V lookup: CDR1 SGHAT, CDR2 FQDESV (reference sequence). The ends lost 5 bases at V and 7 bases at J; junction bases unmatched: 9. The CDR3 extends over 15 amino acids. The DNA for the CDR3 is TGTGCCAGCAGCCAAGGACAGGGGTTGGGGAATGAGCAGTTCTTC. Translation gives CASSQGQGLGNEQFF.